This T cell receptor beta chain was obtained from a study of T cells in Graves' hyperthyroidism and ophthalmopathy. Whole-study findings and limits: For ophthalmopathy, model prediction preceded onset by a median roughly 5.9 months. Blood shared most expanded thyroid clonotypes above 0.001.

Amplification yielded TCR beta CDR3 regions, with RNA transcripts as the source. A set of HTBI primers served as the primers for a first-round RT-PCR of the TCR CDR3. TCRdb independently ran MiXCR on the multiplex PCR reads; one entry per CDR3 protein. Among roughly 360,000 distinct CDR3 sequences listed, about 14% were seen once. There are many counts of this clonotype. Antigen specificity is unknown. Clinical symptoms, serum thyroxine and TRAb, thyroid ultrasound and orbital computed tomography together formed the diagnostic basis. This TCR was recovered from a man younger than 40 with Graves' hyperthyroidism that later progressed to Graves' ophthalmopathy. The sequenced material came from blood.

The CDR3 DNA is TGTGCCAGCACCACTGGGGGGGGGCCGGACACTGAAGCTTTCTTT. Encoded protein: CASTTGGGPDTEAFF. The chain joins TRBV28 to TRBJ1-1; D perhaps matches TRBD1 (6 bases). V gave up 7 bases and J gave up 3 bases, with 18 bases separating them. Germline loops: CDR1 MDHEN, CDR2 SYDVKM. CDR3 length equals 15 residues.